The source of this T cell receptor beta chain is a study of PD-1 blockade in classical Hodgkin lymphoma. Germline CDR1 SGHTA, CDR2 FQGTGA. The CDR3 runs 15 residues. V lost 1 base and J 5 bases, leaving 15 bases between the germline ends. Sample time point: cycle 4 day 1 (C4D1), after more than 5 weeks of nivolumab. Each patient's relapse followed autologous stem cell transplantation, and brentuximab vedotin exposure varied. Assay: immunoSEQ multiplex PCR; the TCRdb copy retains only in-frame clones and omits some. The table shows around 24,000 clones, with roughly 86% occurring only once. Material: peripheral blood mononuclear cells (PBMCs), obtained before the fourth cycle of nivolumab. This clonotype was sampled from a human donor with classical Hodgkin lymphoma. V and J are TRBV7-3 and TRBJ2-7, with a possible D match to TRBD2 (5 bases). The CDR3 bases are TGTGCCAGCAGCTTAAGATCGGCTAGCTGGGACGAGCAGTACTTC. Amino acids: CASSLRSASWDEQYF.